The present T cell receptor beta chain was sequenced within a study of blood T cell repertoires in COVID-19. Study-level background: COVID-19 samples, acute and convalescent, were from the United States, Italy and Spain. The cDNA or gDNA used as material had been derived from T cells, B-cell-depleted T cells, or PBMCs.

Per the original data handling: Counts of nucleated cells, estimated from reference gene primer amplification, were obtained. Data came from immunoSEQ multiplex PCR; TCRdb stores just in-frame clones and leaves some out. V, J and clone size reflect that table, while D and trimming were determined from the DNA. Among approximately 440,000 clones listed, roughly 90% were seen once. Participants had their cohort set by participant-reported clinical history. This CDR3 contains 16 residues. Germline V gene data show CDR1 as SGHRS and CDR2 as YFSETQ. The germline V and J ends were trimmed by 2 bases and 0 bases, with 11 bases remaining between them.

The sample was PBMCs or T cells enriched from blood (not recorded which). The TCR sequence derives from a woman aged 18-29 years who had recovered from COVID-19. This chain uses TRBV5-1 with TRBJ1-4; the D gene is possibly TRBD1 (5 bases). In nucleotides, the CDR3 is TGCGCCAGCAGCTTTAGGCAGGGCGCAACTAATGAAAAACTGTTTTTT. As protein: CASSFRQGATNEKLFF.